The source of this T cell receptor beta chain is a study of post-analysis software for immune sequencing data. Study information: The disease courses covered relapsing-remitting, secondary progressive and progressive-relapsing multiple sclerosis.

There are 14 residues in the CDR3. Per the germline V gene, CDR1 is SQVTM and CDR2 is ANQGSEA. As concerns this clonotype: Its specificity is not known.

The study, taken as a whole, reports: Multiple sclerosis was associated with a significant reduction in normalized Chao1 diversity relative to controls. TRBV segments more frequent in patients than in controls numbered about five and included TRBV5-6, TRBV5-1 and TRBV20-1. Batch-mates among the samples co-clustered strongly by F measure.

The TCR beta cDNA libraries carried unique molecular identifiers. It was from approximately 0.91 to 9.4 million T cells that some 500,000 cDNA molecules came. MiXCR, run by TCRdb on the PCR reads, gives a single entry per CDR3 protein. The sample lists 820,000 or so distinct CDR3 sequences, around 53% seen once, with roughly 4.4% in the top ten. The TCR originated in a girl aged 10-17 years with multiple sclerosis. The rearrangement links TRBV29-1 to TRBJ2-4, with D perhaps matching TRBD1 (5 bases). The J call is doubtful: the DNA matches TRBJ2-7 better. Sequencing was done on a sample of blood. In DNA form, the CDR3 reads TGCAGCGTTGGAAAGGAGAAGGGGACCTACGAGCAGTACTTC. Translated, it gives CSVGKEKGTYEQYF.